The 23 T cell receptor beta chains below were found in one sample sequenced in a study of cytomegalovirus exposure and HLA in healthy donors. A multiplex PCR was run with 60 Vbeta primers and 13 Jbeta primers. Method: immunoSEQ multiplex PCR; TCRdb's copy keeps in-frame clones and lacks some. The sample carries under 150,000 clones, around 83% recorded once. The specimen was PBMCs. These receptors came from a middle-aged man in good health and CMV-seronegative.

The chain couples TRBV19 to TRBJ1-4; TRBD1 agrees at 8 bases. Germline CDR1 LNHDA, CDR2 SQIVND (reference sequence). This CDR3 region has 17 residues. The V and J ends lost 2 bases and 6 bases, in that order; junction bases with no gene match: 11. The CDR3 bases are TGTGCCAGTAGTATACACCGAGTGACAGGGGACTATGAAAAACTGTTTTTT. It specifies CASSIHRVTGDYEKLFF.

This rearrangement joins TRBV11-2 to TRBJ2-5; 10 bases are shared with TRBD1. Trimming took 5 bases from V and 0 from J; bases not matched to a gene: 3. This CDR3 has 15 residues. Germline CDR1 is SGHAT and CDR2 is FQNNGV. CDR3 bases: TGTGCCAGCAGCCCCGGGACAGGGGACCAAGAGACCCAGTACTTC. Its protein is CASSPGTGDQETQYF.

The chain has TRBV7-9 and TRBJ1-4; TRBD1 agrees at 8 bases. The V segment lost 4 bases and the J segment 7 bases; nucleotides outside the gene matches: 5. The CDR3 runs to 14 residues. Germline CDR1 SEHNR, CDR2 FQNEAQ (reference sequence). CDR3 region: CASSSTGAGEKLFF. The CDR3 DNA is TGTGCCAGCAGCTCGACAGGGGCCGGTGAAAAACTGTTTTTT.

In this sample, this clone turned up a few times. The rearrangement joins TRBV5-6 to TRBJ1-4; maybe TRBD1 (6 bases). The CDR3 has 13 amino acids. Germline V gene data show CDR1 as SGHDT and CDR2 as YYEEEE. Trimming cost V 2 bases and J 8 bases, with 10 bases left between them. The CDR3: CASSFLQGEKLFF. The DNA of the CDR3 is TGTGCCAGCAGCTTCTTACAGGGCGAAAAACTGTTTTTT.

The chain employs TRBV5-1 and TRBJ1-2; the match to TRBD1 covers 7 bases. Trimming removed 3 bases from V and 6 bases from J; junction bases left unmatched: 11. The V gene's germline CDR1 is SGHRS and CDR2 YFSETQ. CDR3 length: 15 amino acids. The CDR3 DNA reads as TGCGCCAGCAGCTGGACAGGAGGTCCCTCTAATGGCTACACCTTC. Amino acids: CASSWTGGPSNGYTF.

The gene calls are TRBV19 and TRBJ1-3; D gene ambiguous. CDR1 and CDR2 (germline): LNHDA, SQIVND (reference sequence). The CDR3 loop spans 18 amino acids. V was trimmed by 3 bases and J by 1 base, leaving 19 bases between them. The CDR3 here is CASSIRQLPGRSGNTIYF. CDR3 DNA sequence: TGTGCCAGTAGTATCCGCCAGCTACCGGGGAGGTCTGGAAACACCATATATTTT.

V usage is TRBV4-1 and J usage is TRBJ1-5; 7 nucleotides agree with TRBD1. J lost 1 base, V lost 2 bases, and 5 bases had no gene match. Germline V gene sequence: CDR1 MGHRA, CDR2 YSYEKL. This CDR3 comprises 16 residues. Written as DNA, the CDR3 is TGCGCCAGCAGCCAACAGACAGGGACCAGCAATCAGCCCCAGCATTTT. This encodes CASSQQTGTSNQPQHF.

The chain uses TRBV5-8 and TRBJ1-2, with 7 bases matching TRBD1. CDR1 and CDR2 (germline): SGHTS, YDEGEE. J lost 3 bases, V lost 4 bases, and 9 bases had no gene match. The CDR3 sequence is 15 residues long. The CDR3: CASSLGQRSYYGYTF. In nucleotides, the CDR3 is TGTGCCAGCAGCCTGGGACAGCGCTCCTACTATGGCTACACCTTC.

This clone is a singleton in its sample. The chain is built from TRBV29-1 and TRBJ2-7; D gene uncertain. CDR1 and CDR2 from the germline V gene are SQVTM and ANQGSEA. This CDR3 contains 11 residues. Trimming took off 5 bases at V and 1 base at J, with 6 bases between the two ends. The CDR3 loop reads CSVSASYEQYF. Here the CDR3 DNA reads TGCAGCGTTAGCGCTTCCTACGAGCAGTACTTC.

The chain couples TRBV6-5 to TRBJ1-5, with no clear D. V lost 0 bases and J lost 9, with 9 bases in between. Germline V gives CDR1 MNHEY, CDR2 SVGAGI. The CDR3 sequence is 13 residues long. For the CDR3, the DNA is TGTGCCAGCAGTTACTCCCCCCGGGGGCCCCAGCATTTT. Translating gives CASSYSPRGPQHF.

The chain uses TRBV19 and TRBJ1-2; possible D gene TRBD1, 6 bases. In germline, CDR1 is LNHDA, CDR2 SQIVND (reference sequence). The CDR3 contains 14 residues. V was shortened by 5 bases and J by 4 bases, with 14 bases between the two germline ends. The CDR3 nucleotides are TGTGCCAGTAGTCGGCAGGGGATTTCCTATGGCTACACCTTC. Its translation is CASSRQGISYGYTF. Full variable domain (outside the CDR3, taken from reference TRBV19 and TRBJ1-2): DGGITQSPKYLFRKEGQNVTLSCEQNLNHDAMYWYRQDPGQGLRLIYYSQIVNDFQKGDIAEGYSVSREKKESFPLTVTSAQKNPTAFYLCASSRQGISYGYTFGSGTRLTVV.

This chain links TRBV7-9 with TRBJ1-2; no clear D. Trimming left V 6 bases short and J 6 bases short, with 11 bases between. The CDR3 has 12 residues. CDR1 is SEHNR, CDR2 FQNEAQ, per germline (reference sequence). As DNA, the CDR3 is TGTGCCAGCAGTTCCGGGGTACATGGCTACACCTTC. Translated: CASSSGVHGYTF.

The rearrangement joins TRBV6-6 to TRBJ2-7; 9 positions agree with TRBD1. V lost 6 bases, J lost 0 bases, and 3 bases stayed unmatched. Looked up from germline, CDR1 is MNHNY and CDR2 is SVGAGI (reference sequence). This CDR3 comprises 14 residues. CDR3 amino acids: CASRTGGSSYEQYF. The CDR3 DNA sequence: TGTGCCAGCAGGACAGGGGGGAGCTCCTACGAGCAGTACTTC.

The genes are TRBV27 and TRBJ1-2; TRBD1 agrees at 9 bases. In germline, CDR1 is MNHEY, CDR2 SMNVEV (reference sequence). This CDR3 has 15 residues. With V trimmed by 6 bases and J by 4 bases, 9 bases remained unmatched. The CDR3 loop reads CASSQTGGYAYGYTF. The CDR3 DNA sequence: TGTGCCAGCAGCCAGACAGGGGGGTATGCCTATGGCTACACCTTC.

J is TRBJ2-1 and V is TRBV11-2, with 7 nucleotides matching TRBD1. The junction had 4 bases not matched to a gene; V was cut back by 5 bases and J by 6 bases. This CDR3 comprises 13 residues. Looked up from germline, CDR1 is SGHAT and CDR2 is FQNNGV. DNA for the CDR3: TGTGCCAGCAGCCGACAGGGTCGCAATGAGCAGTTCTTC. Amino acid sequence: CASSRQGRNEQFF.

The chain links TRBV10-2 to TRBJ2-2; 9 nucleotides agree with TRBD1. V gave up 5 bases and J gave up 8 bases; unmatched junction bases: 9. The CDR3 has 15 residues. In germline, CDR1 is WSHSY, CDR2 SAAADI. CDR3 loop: CASSFLGQGIGELFF. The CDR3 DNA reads TGCGCCAGCAGTTTTCTTGGACAGGGGATAGGGGAGCTGTTTTTT.

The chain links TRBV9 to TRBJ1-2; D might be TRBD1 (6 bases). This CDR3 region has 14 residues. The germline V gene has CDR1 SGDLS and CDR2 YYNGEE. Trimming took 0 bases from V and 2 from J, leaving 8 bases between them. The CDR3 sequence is CASSVAGANYGYTF. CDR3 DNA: TGTGCCAGCAGCGTAGCAGGGGCCAACTATGGCTACACCTTC.

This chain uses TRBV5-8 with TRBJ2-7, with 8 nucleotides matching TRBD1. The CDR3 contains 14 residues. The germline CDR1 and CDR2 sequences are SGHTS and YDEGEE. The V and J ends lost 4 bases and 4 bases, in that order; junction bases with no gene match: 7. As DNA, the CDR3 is TGTGCCAGCAGCCCGACAGGGGATCTTTACGAGCAGTACTTC. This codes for CASSPTGDLYEQYF.

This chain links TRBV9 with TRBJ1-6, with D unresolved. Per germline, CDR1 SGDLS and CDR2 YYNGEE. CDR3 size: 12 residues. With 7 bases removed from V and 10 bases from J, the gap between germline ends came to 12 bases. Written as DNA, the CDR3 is TGTGCCAGCGCGGAGGGCCACTCACCCCTCCACTTT. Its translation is CASAEGHSPLHF.

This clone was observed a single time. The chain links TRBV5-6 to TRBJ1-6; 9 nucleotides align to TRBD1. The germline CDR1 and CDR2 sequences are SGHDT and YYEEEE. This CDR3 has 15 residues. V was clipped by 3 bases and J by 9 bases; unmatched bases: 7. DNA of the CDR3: TGTGCCAGCAGCTGGTGGGACAGGGTGGTTTCACCCCTCCACTTT. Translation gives CASSWWDRVVSPLHF.

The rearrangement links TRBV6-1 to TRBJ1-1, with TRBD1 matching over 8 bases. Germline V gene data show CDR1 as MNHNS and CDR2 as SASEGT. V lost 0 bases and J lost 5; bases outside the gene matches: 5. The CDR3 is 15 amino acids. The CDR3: CASSEARTGYTEAFF. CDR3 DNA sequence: TGTGCCAGCAGTGAAGCCCGGACAGGGTATACTGAAGCTTTCTTT.

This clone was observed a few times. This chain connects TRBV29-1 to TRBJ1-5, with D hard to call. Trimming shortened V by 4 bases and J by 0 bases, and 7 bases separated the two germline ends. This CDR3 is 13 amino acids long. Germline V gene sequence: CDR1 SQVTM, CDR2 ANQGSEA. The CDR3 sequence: CSVGGASNQPQHF. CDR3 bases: TGCAGCGTTGGTGGAGCTAGCAATCAGCCCCAGCATTTT.

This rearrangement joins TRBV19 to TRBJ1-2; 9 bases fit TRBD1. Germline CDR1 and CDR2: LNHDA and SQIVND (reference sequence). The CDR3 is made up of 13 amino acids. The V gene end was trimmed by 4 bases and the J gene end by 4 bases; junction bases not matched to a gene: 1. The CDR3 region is CASSRDRAYGYTF. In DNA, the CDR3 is TGTGCCAGTAGTAGGGACAGGGCCTATGGCTACACCTTC.